This entry concerns a single TCR beta chain. Its antigen is not identified. This sample was taken from a study of cytomegalovirus exposure and HLA in healthy donors. Study-wide points: Presence/absence results assume similar sequencing depth per donor, which may not hold.

The CDR3 is 12 amino acids. The V end lost 3 bases, the J end lost 6 bases, and 9 bases lay between the germline ends. Germline values: CDR1 SGDLS, CDR2 YYNGEE. The PCR used 60 Vbeta and 13 Jbeta primers. The method was immunoSEQ multiplex PCR; TCRdb's version includes in-frame clones alone and lacks a portion of them. The sample has about 100,000 clones; approximately 87% are singletons. This receptor was obtained from a man aged 40-55 years in good health and CMV-seronegative. The sequencing sample was made of PBMCs. The V gene is TRBV9, the J gene TRBJ1-1; no clear D gene. The CDR3 here is CASSEPKAEAFF. CDR3 nucleotide sequence: TGTGCCAGCAGCGAGCCGAAAGCTGAAGCTTTCTTT.